This TCR beta chain derives from a study of blood T cell repertoires in COVID-19. Overall study: Samples came from the United States, Italy and Spain, spanning acute and convalescent COVID-19.

V shed 5 bases, J shed 2 bases, and the junction held 5 bases outside the gene matches. The CDR3 spans 16 residues. The germline V gene encodes CDR1 SGHNT and CDR2 YENEEA. Source study methods: Counts of nucleated cells, estimated from reference gene primer amplification, were obtained. Here immunoSEQ multiplex PCR was the method, and the copy in TCRdb shows in-frame clones only, minus some. The V and J calls and clone size come from that table; D and trimming were worked out from the DNA. The table lists around 170,000 clones, just over 85% of them singletons. This receptor was taken from a man between 45 and 60 years old with active or convalescent COVID-19. V and J are TRBV11-3 and TRBJ2-3; 12 bases are shared with TRBD2. The sequencing input was peripheral blood. This CDR3 reads CASSVRLAGDTDTQYF. The CDR3 nucleotides are TGTGCCAGCAGCGTCCGACTAGCGGGGGACACAGATACGCAGTATTTT.